This TCR beta chain was identified during a study of control samples from healthy donors and cancer patients. Only in-frame clones appear in the TCRdb table, and some are missing; sequencing was by immunoSEQ multiplex PCR. The sample yields around 50,000 clones, roughly nine tenths seen once. V lost 3 bases and J lost 3, with 8 bases in between. The germline gives CDR1 SEHNR, CDR2 FQNEAQ (reference sequence). The CDR3 extends over 13 amino acids. The sequence derives from a man aged 35-49 years with colorectal cancer. Material: PBMCs. The rearrangement uses TRBV7-9 and TRBJ1-1, with D maybe TRBD1 (5 bases). Written as DNA, the CDR3 is TGTGCCAGCAGCTTCTTGGGGGACACTGAAGCTTTCTTT. Translated, it gives CASSFLGDTEAFF.